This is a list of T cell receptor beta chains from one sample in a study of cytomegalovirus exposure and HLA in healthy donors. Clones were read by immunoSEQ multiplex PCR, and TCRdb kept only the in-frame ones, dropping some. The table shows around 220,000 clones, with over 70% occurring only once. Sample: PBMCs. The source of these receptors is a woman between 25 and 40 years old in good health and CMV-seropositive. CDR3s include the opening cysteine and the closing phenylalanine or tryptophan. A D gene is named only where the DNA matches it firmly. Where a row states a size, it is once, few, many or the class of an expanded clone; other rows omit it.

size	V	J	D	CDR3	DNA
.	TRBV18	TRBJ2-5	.	CASSLTGGDRQETQYF	TGTGCCAGCTCACTTACCGGAGGGGACAGACAAGAGACCCAGTACTTC
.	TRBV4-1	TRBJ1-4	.	CASSQDQGTATNEKLFF	TGCGCCAGCAGCCAAGATCAGGGAACGGCAACTAATGAAAAACTGTTTTTT
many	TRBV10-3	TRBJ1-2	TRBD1	CAISAIRDRNPHGYTF	TGTGCCATCAGTGCCATACGGGACAGGAACCCGCATGGCTACACCTTC
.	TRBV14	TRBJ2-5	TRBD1	CASSYDRVKTQYF	TGTGCCAGCAGCTACGACAGGGTAAAGACCCAGTACTTC
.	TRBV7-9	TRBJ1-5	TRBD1	CASSDANRGDQPQHF	TGTGCCAGCAGCGACGCTAACAGGGGCGATCAGCCCCAGCATTTT
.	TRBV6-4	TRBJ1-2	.	CASSDSPGATRYTF	TGTGCCAGCAGTGACTCCCCAGGGGCCACTCGCTACACCTTC
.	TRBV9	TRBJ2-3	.	CASSVYPEAVDTQYF	TGTGCCAGCAGCGTATATCCGGAAGCGGTAGATACGCAGTATTTT
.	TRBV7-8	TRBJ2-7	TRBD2	CASSFELAANYEQYF	TGTGCCAGCAGCTTTGAACTAGCGGCAAACTACGAGCAGTACTTC
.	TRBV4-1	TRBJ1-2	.	CASSQGATWGYTF	TGCGCCAGCAGCCAAGGTGCGACGTGGGGCTACACCTTC
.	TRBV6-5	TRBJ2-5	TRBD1	CASSSDRVEETQYF	TGTGCCAGCAGCTCCGACAGGGTTGAAGAGACCCAGTACTTC
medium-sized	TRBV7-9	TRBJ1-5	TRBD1	CASSTDRVQPQHF	TGTGCCAGCAGCACAGACAGGGTTCAGCCCCAGCATTTT
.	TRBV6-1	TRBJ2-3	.	CASSRGLEDTQYF	TGTGCCAGCAGTCGAGGACTCGAAGATACGCAGTATTTT
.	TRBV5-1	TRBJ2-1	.	CASSPRGGGNEQFF	TGCGCCAGCAGCCCCCGAGGGGGAGGTAATGAGCAGTTCTTC
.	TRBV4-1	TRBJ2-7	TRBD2	CASSQEAGGPVEQYF	TGCGCCAGCAGCCAAGAAGCGGGAGGGCCGGTAGAGCAGTACTTC
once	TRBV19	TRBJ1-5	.	CASSRLGVEQPQHF	TGTGCCAGTAGCCGCCTGGGGGTCGAACAGCCCCAGCATTTT
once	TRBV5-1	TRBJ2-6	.	CASGPLRGANVLTF	TGCGCCAGCGGCCCCCTCCGTGGGGCCAACGTCCTGACTTTC
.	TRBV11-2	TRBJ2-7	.	CASSLGRGRYEQYF	TGTGCCAGCAGCTTAGGTCGGGGCAGGTACGAGCAGTACTTC
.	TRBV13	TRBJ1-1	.	CASSDKTGSEAFF	TGTGCCAGCAGCGACAAAACAGGGTCTGAAGCTTTCTTT
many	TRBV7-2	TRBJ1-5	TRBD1	CASSARTGGIQPQHF	TGTGCCAGCAGCGCCAGGACAGGGGGGATTCAGCCCCAGCATTTT
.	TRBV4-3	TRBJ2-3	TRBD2	CASSHRHGSGSRTSTDTQYF	TGCGCCAGCAGCCACCGCCATGGTAGCGGGTCCCGCACAAGCACAGATACGCAGTATTTT
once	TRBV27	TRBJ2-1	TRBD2	CASSLSGLGTSGMVEQFF	TGTGCCAGCAGTTTATCAGGACTCGGGACTAGCGGGATGGTTGAGCAGTTCTTC
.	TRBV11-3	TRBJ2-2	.	CASSRTAVGELFF	TGTGCCAGCAGCCGTACAGCGGTTGGGGAGCTGTTTTTT
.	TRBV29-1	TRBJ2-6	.	CSASGAGANVLTF	TGCAGCGCATCAGGGGCCGGGGCCAACGTCCTGACTTTC